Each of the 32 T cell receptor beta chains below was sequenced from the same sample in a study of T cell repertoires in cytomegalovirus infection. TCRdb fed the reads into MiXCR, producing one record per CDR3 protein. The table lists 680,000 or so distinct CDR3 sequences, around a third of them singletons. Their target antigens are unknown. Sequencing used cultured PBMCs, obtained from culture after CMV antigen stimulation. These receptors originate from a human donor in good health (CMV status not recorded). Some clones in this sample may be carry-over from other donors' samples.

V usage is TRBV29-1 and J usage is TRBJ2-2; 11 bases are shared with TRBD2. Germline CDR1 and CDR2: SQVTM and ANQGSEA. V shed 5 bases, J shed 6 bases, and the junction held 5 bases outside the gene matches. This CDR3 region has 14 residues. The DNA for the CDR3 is TGCAGCGTTTTAGCGGGAGGGATTCCCGGGGAGCTGTTTTTT. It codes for CSVLAGGIPGELFF.

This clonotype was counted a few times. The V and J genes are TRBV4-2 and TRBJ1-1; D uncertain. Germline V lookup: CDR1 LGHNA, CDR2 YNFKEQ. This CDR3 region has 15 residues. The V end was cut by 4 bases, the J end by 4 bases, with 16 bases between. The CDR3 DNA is TGTGCCAGCAGCCCGGAGATCTCCGTAACCACTGAAGCTTTCTTT. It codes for CASSPEISVTTEAFF.

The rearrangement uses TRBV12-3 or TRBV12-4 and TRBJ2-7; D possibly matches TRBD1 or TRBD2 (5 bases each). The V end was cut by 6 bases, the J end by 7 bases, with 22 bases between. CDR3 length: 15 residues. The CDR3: CASSLFGTPQGEQYF. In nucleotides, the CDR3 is TGTGCCAGCAGCCTCTTCGGGACGCCTCAGGGTGAGCAGTACTTC.

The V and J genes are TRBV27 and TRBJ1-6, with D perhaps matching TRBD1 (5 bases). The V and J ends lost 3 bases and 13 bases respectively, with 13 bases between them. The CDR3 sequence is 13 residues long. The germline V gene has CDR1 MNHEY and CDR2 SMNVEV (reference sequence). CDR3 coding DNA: TGTGCCAGCAGTTTGATCCCCAGGGAGCCCCTCCACTTT. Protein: CASSLIPREPLHF.

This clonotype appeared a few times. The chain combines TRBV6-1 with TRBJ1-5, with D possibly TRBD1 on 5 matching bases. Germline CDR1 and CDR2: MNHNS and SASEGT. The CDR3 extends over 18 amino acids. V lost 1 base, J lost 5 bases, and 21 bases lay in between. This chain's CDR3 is CASSEEGMTDRRYQPQHF. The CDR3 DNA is TGTGCCAGCAGTGAAGAGGGTATGACAGATAGACGTTATCAGCCCCAGCATTTT.

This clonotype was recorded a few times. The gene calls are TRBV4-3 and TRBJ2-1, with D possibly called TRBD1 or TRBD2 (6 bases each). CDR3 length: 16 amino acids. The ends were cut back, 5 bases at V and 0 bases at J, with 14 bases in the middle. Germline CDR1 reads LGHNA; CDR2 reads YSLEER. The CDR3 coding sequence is TGCGCCAGCAGCTTTGTCGGGGGCGCCTCCTACAATGAGCAGTTCTTC. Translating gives CASSFVGGASYNEQFF.

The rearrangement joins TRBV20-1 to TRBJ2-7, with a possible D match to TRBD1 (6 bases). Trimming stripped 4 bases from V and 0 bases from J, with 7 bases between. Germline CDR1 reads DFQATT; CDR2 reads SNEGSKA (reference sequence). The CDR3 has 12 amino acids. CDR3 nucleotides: TGCAGTGCTAACAGGGTCTCCTACGAGCAGTACTTC. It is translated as CSANRVSYEQYF.

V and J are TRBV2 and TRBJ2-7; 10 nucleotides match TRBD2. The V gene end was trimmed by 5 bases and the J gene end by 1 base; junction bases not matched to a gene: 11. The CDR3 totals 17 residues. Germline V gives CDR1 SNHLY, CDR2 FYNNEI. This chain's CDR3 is CASSPPPGLAISYEQYF. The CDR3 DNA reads TGTGCCAGCAGTCCCCCCCCGGGACTAGCGATATCCTACGAGCAGTACTTC.

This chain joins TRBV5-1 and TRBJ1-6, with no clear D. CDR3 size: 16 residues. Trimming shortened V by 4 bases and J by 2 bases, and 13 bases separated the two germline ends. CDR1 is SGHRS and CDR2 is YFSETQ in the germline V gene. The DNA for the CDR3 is TGCGCCAGCAGCAGCGGACCGGGCCCCTATAATTCACCCCTCCACTTT. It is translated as CASSSGPGPYNSPLHF.

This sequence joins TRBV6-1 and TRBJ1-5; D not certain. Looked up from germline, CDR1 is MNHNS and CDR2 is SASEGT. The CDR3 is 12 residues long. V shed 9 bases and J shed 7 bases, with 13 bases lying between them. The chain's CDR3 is CASTDVMQPQHF. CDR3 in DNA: TGTGCCAGTACGGACGTGATGCAGCCCCAGCATTTT.

The CDR3 coding sequence is TGCGCCAGCAGCTCTGTACAGGGGAACACTGAAGCTTTCTTT. It codes for CASSSVQGNTEAFF. The chain combines TRBV5-1 with TRBJ1-1, with D possibly being TRBD1 (6 bases). Trimming stripped 3 bases from V and 1 base from J, with 10 bases between. This CDR3 is 14 amino acids long. From germline, CDR1 is SGHRS and CDR2 YFSETQ. Drawing the rest from reference TRBV5-1 and TRBJ1-1, the complete variable domain is KAGVTQTPRYLIKTRGQQVTLSCSPISGHRSVSWYQQTPGQGLQFLFEYFSETQRNKGNFPGRFSGRQFSNSRSEMNVSTLELGDSALYLCASSSVQGNTEAFFGQGTRLTVV.

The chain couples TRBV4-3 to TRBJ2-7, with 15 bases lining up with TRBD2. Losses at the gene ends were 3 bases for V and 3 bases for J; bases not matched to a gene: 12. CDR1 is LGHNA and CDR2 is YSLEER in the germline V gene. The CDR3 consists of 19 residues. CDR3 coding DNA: TGCGCCAGCAGCCAGAAGGGACTAGCGGGAGGAGCCAGGGGCTACGAGCAGTACTTC. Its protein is CASSQKGLAGGARGYEQYF.

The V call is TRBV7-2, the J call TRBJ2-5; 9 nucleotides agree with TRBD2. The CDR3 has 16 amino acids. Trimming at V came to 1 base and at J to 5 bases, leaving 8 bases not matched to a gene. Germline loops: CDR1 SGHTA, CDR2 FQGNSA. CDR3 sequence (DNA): TGTGCCAGCAGCTTAGGGGTAGCGGGGGCGGGGGAGACCCAGTACTTC. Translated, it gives CASSLGVAGAGETQYF.

CDR3: CASRGPAQGAEQFF. CDR3 bases: TGTGCCAGCAGGGGCCCGGCCCAGGGCGCTGAGCAGTTCTTC. V usage is TRBV7-9 and J usage is TRBJ2-1; tentative D call: TRBD1 (5 bases). CDR3 length equals 14 residues. CDR1 SEHNR and CDR2 FQNEAQ come from the germline V gene (reference sequence). V lost 6 bases, J lost 9 bases, and 18 bases lay in between.

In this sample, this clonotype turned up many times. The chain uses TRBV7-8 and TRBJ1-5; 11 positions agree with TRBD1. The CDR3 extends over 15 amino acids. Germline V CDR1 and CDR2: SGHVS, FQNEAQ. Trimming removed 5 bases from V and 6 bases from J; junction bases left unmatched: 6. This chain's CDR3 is CASSPDRGRVQPQHF. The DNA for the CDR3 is TGTGCCAGCAGCCCGGACAGGGGGCGCGTTCAGCCCCAGCATTTT. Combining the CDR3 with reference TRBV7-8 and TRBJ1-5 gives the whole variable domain GAGVSQSPRYKVAKRGQDVALRCDPISGHVSLFWYQQALGQGPEFLTYFQNEAQLDKSGLPSDRFFAERPEGSVSTLKIQRTQQEDSAVYLCASSPDRGRVQPQHFGDGTRLSIL.

This CDR3 reads CASSSEVEGGGEKLFF. In nucleotides, the CDR3 is TGTGCCAGCAGCTCTGAAGTTGAAGGGGGTGGTGAAAAACTGTTTTTT. The chain links TRBV11-2 to TRBJ1-4; perhaps TRBD1 as D (6 bases). Per the germline V gene, CDR1 is SGHAT and CDR2 is FQNNGV. CDR3 length: 16 residues. V shed 4 bases and J shed 7 bases, with 19 bases lying between them. Variable domain in full (rest from reference TRBV11-2 and TRBJ1-4): EAGVAQSPRYKIIEKRQSVAFWCNPISGHATLYWYQQILGQGPKLLIQFQNNGVVDDSQLPKDRFSAERLKGVDSTLKIQPAKLEDSAVYLCASSSEVEGGGEKLFFGSGTQLSVL.

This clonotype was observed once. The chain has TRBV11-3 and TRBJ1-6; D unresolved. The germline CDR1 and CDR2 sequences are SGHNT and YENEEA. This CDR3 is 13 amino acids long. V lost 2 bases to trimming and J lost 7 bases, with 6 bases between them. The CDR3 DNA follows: TGTGCCAGCAGCTTATCCGAAAATTCACCCCTCCACTTT. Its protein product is CASSLSENSPLHF.

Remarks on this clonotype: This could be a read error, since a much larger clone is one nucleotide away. The CDR3 DNA is TGTGCCAGCACCATAGAGGGCGGGAGGGCAAATGCGCAGTATTTT. Its translation is CASTIEGGRANAQYF. The chain carries TRBV7-2 and TRBJ2-3, with 9 bases matching TRBD2. The germline gives CDR1 SGHTA, CDR2 FQGNSA. V shed 7 bases, J shed 10 bases, and the junction held 15 bases outside the gene matches. The CDR3 is 15 residues long.

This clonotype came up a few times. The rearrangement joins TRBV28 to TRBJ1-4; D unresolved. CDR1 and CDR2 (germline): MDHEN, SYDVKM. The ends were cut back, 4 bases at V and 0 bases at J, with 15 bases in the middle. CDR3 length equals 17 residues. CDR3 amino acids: CASSSPVFSATNEKLFF. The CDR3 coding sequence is TGTGCCAGCAGTTCCCCGGTTTTTAGTGCAACTAATGAAAAACTGTTTTTT.

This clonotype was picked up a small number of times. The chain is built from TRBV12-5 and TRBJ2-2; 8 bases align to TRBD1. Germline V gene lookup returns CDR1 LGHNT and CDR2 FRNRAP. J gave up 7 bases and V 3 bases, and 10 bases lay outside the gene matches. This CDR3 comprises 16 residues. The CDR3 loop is CASGLGGRGRYGELFF. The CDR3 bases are TGTGCTAGTGGTTTAGGCGGCAGGGGGCGGTACGGGGAGCTGTTTTTT.

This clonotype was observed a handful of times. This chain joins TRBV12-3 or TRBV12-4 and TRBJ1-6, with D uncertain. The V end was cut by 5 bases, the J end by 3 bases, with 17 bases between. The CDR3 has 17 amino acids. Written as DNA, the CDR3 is TGTGCCAGCAGTGGTACGGACCCACTCTACTATAATTCACCCCTCCACTTT. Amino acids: CASSGTDPLYYNSPLHF.

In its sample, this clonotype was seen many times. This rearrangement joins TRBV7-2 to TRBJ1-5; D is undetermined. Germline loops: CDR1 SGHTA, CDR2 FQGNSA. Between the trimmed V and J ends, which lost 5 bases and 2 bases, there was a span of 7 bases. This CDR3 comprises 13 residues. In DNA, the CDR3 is TGTGCCAGCAGCCCATGGGGCAATCAGCCCCAGCATTTT. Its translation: CASSPWGNQPQHF.

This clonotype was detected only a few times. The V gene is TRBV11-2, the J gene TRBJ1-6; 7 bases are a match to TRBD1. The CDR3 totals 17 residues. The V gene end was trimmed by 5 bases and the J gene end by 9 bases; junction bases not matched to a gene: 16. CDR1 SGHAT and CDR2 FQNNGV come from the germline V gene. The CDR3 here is CASSPTRTGGDSSPLHF. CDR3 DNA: TGTGCCAGCAGCCCGACCCGGACAGGAGGGGATAGTTCACCCCTCCACTTT. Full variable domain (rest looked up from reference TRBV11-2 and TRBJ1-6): EAGVAQSPRYKIIEKRQSVAFWCNPISGHATLYWYQQILGQGPKLLIQFQNNGVVDDSQLPKDRFSAERLKGVDSTLKIQPAKLEDSAVYLCASSPTRTGGDSSPLHFGNGTRLTVT.

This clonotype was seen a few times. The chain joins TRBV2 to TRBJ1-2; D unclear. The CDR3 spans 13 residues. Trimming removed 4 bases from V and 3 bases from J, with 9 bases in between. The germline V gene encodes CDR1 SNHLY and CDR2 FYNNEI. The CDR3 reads CASSVGGDYGYTF. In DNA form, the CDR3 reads TGTGCCAGCAGTGTCGGAGGTGACTATGGCTACACCTTC.

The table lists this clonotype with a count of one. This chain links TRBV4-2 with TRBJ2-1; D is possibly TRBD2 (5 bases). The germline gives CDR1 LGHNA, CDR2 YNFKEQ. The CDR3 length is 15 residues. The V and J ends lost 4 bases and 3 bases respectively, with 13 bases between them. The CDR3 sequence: CASSPPSGDYNEQFF. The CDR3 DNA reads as TGTGCCAGCAGCCCTCCCTCCGGGGACTACAATGAGCAGTTCTTC.

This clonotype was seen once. CDR3 sequence reads: CATRGLVSYNEQFF. CDR3 coding DNA: TGTGCCACCAGGGGACTAGTCTCCTACAATGAGCAGTTCTTC. The chain couples TRBV24-1 to TRBJ2-1; TRBD2 matches 8 bases. The CDR3 has 14 amino acids. Germline CDR1 and CDR2: KGHDR and SFDVKD. With 7 bases clipped from V and 0 bases from J, the junction kept 1 base outside the gene matches.

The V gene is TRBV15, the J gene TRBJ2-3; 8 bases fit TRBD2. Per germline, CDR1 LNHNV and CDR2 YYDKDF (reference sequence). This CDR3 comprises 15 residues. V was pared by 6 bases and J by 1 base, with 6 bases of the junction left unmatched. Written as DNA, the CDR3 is TGTGCCACCAGTCTCGGGGGGGCAGGCACAGATACGCAGTATTTT. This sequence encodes CATSLGGAGTDTQYF.

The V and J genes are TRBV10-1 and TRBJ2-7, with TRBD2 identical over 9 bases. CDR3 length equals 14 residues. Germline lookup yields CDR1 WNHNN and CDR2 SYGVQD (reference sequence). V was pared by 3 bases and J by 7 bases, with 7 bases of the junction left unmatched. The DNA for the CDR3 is TGCGCCAGCAGTGAATTAGCGGGAGTGGGAGAGCAGTACTTC. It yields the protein CASSELAGVGEQYF.

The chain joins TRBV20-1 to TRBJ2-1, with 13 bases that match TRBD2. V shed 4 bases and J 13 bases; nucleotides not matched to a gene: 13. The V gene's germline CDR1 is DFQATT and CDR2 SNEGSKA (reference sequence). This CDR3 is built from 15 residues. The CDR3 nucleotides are TGCAGTGCTACCGGGACTAGCGGGATCAGCCACGCTCAGTTCTTC. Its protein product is CSATGTSGISHAQFF.

CDR3 protein: CAWTLVGEKLFF. Written as DNA, the CDR3 is TGTGCCTGGACATTGGTCGGTGAAAAACTGTTTTTT. V usage is TRBV30 and J usage is TRBJ1-4; D is uncertain. V gave up 4 bases and J gave up 7 bases, with 10 bases separating them. CDR1 is GTSNPN, CDR2 SVGIG, per germline (reference sequence). The CDR3 is 12 amino acids.

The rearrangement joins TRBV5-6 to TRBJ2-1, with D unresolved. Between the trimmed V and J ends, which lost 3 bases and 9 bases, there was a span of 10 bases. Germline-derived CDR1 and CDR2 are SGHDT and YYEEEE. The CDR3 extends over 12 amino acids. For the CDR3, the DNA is TGTGCCAGCAGCTCGCGTATTACTGAGCAGTTCTTC. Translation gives CASSSRITEQFF.

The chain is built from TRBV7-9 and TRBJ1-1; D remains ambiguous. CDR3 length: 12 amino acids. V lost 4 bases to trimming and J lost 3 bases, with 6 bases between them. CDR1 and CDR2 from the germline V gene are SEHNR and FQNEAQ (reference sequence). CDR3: CASSYEHTEAFF. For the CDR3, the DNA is TGTGCCAGCAGCTATGAACACACTGAAGCTTTCTTT.